Sequencing of this T cell receptor beta chain was carried out in a study of T cells in Graves' hyperthyroidism and ophthalmopathy. The hyperthyroidism patients had all been newly diagnosed, and their disease duration was under 2 months. Their ages ranged from 18 to 65 years. From germline, CDR1 is LGHDT and CDR2 YNNKEL (reference sequence). Trimming cost V 5 bases and J 2 bases, with 13 bases left between them. This CDR3 contains 15 residues. There were TCR beta CDR3 regions amplified from RNA transcripts. Researchers ran a first-round RT-PCR on the TCR CDR3 using the HTBI primer set. From the multiplex PCR reads, TCRdb called clonotypes with MiXCR, one entry per CDR3 protein. The table lists roughly 170,000 distinct CDR3 sequences, 17% of them singletons. This clonotype showed up many times. Its antigen is as yet unknown. Study-level findings and limits: Model predictions of ophthalmopathy came a median around 6.5 months before onset. Using 13 V-J features, a model discriminated ophthalmopathy from stable hyperthyroidism.

The chain uses TRBV3-1 and TRBJ2-1; the D call may be TRBD1 or TRBD2 (5 bases each). The sample taken for sequencing was blood. The clonotype comes from a woman aged 50 to 60 with Graves' hyperthyroidism. For the CDR3, the DNA is TGTGCCAGCAGCTCCTCCGGGGACCCCTACAATGAGCAGTTCTTC. It yields the protein CASSSSGDPYNEQFF.